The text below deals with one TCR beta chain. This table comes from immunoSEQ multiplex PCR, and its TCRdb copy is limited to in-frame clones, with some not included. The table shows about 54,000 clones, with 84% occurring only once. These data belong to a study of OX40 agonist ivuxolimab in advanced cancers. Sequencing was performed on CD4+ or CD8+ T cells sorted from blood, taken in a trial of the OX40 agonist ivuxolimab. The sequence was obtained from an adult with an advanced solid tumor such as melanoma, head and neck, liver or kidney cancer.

This chain's CDR3 is CASDEAGGRNQPQHF. As DNA, the CDR3 is TGTGCCAGCGATGAGGCAGGGGGACGGAATCAGCCCCAGCATTTT. The rearrangement links TRBV28 to TRBJ1-5; 7 nucleotides match TRBD1. Trimming removed 8 bases from V and 4 bases from J; junction bases left unmatched: 11. CDR1 and CDR2 from the germline V gene are MDHEN and SYDVKM. This CDR3 has 15 residues.